This entry lists 21 T cell receptor beta chains sequenced from one sample in a study of shared clonotypes between healthy human individuals (dated by TCRdb to the early 2020s). Libraries were prepared through the immunoSEQ multiplex PCR assay. The table was pulled from immuneACCESS by TCRdb, which kept in-frame rearrangements only. Such tables lose some clones; where checked, under half of the loss comes from unresolved V genes, and the rest has no known cause. The table for this sample lists 2.3 million or so clones; approximately 95% of them were counted only once. The top ten clones comprise 0.39% of the sample. The sequencing sample was made of naive CD4+ T cells from PBMCs. The cell subset or site label, read with the paper, signifies: CD45RA+ positively selected. The receptors here all came from a man aged 18 to 30 in good health. Some clones in this sample may be carry-over from other donors' samples.

The chain uses TRBV6-5 and TRBJ2-1; D not resolved. Looked up from germline, CDR1 is MNHEY and CDR2 is SVGAGI. Trimming took off 6 bases at V and 1 base at J, with 13 bases between the two ends. The CDR3 spans 15 residues. Here the CDR3 reads CASRTPLGSYNEQFF. Here the CDR3 DNA reads TGTGCCAGCAGAACCCCATTAGGGTCCTACAATGAGCAGTTCTTC.

The chain combines TRBV15 with TRBJ2-3; 9 bases are a match to TRBD2. The CDR3 runs to 15 residues. Germline V CDR1 and CDR2: LNHNV, YYDKDF (reference sequence). V lost 5 bases to trimming and J lost 3 bases; unmatched junction nucleotides: 6. The CDR3 DNA sequence: TGTGCCACCAGCGCGGGACTAGCTCCTACAGATACGCAGTATTTT. Translated: CATSAGLAPTDTQYF. The full variable domain, its missing parts supplied by reference TRBV15 and TRBJ2-3, is DAMVIQNPRYQVTQFGKPVTLSCSQTLNHNVMYWYQQKSSQAPKLLFHYYDKDFNNEADTPDNFQSRRPNTSFCFLDIRSPGLGDTAMYLCATSAGLAPTDTQYFGPGTRLTVL.

This chain joins TRBV19 and TRBJ1-1; D is ambiguous. This CDR3 spans 14 amino acids. Per the germline V gene, CDR1 is LNHDA and CDR2 is SQIVND (reference sequence). Deletions cut 5 bases from V and 6 bases from J, with 16 bases between. As DNA, the CDR3 is TGTGCCAGTAGTGGGAACTTTGTAACTGCTGAAGCTTTCTTT. Amino acids: CASSGNFVTAEAFF.

The gene calls are TRBV28 and TRBJ1-1, with no clear D. This CDR3 region has 12 residues. V lost 1 base and J 11 bases, leaving 11 bases between the germline ends. Per the germline V gene, CDR1 is MDHEN and CDR2 is SYDVKM. CDR3 in amino acids: CASSLFRQSAFF. The CDR3 region has the DNA TGTGCCAGCAGTTTATTTCGGCAGTCGGCTTTCTTT. The full variable domain, with the rest looked up from reference TRBV28 and TRBJ1-1, is DVKVTQSSRYLVKRTGEKVFLECVQDMDHENMFWYRQDPGLGLRLIYFSYDVKMKEKGDIPEGYSVSREKKERFSLILESASTNQTSMYLCASSLFRQSAFFGQGTRLTVV.

The rearrangement links TRBV5-1 to TRBJ2-1; 14 bases are shared with TRBD2. Unmatched junction bases numbered 10, after V lost 3 bases and J lost 8 bases. This CDR3 contains 17 residues. Germline V gene sequence: CDR1 SGHRS, CDR2 YFSETQ. In DNA form, the CDR3 reads TGCGCCAGCAGCTCCTTTCCGGGACTAGCGGGAGTACATGAGCAGTTCTTC. It codes for CASSSFPGLAGVHEQFF.

This sequence joins TRBV27 and TRBJ2-7, with 8 bases that match TRBD1. CDR3 size: 15 residues. V was pared by 6 bases and J by 2 bases, with 9 bases of the junction left unmatched. Germline V gene sequence: CDR1 MNHEY, CDR2 SMNVEV (reference sequence). The CDR3 DNA reads TGTGCCAGCAGGGACCCCGGGACAGGCACCTACGAGCAGTACTTC. Its protein is CASRDPGTGTYEQYF.

This chain links TRBV5-1 with TRBJ2-5; 8 bases fit TRBD1. V lost 5 bases, J lost 2 bases, and 17 bases stayed unmatched. The CDR3 is made up of 18 amino acids. Germline-derived CDR1 and CDR2 are SGHRS and YFSETQ. The CDR3 DNA reads as TGCGCCAGCAGAATTGTCCGGATCGGGACAGGAGTACAAGAGACCCAGTACTTC. Residues: CASRIVRIGTGVQETQYF. Complete variable domain (other parts from reference TRBV5-1 and TRBJ2-5): KAGVTQTPRYLIKTRGQQVTLSCSPISGHRSVSWYQQTPGQGLQFLFEYFSETQRNKGNFPGRFSGRQFSNSRSEMNVSTLELGDSALYLCASRIVRIGTGVQETQYFGPGTRLLVL.

The gene calls are TRBV30 and TRBJ2-2; D gene uncertain. CDR1 is GTSNPN, CDR2 SVGIG, per germline (reference sequence). The CDR3 is made up of 14 amino acids. With 3 bases removed from V and 7 bases from J, the gap between germline ends came to 15 bases. CDR3 in amino acids: CAWRHTPTDGELFF. The DNA of the CDR3 is TGTGCCTGGAGGCATACCCCCACGGACGGGGAGCTGTTTTTT.

This chain connects TRBV7-9 to TRBJ2-1; 9 bases fit TRBD2. V lost 5 bases to trimming and J lost 10 bases; unmatched junction nucleotides: 15. Per germline, CDR1 SEHNR and CDR2 FQNEAQ (reference sequence). CDR3 size: 16 residues. The CDR3 region is CASSRLSGRRVGEQFF. The DNA of the CDR3 is TGTGCCAGCAGCCGACTTAGCGGGAGACGAGTCGGGGAGCAGTTCTTC.

As to this clone: This sample includes further DNA sequences coding for the same CDR3. The chain carries TRBV6-5 and TRBJ1-1; 8 bases agree with TRBD1. The CDR3 is 13 residues long. V was pared by 6 bases and J by 4 bases, with 4 bases of the junction left unmatched. The germline V gene has CDR1 MNHEY and CDR2 SVGAGI. In nucleotides, the CDR3 is TGTGCCAGCAGGCTAACAGGGGGCACTGAAGCTTTCTTT. It yields the protein CASRLTGGTEAFF.

The chain uses TRBV11-1 and TRBJ2-5; possibly TRBD2 for D (6 bases). The length of the CDR3 is 14 residues. V was cut by 5 bases and J by 1 base, with 11 bases left in between. CDR1 is SGHAT and CDR2 is FQDESV in the germline V gene (reference sequence). CDR3 region: CASSRKGLQETQYF. The CDR3 bases are TGTGCCAGCAGCCGTAAGGGACTCCAAGAGACCCAGTACTTC. Combining the CDR3 with reference TRBV11-1 and TRBJ2-5 gives the whole variable domain EAEVAQSPRYKITEKSQAVAFWCDPISGHATLYWYRQILGQGPELLVQFQDESVVDDSQLPKDRFSAERLKGVDSTLKIQPAELGDSAMYLCASSRKGLQETQYFGPGTRLLVL.

This clone was seen once. This chain uses TRBV7-3 with TRBJ2-2; 7 bases align to TRBD2. The CDR3 has 15 residues. Germline CDR1 SGHTA, CDR2 FQGTGA. J gave up 7 bases and V 7 bases, and 12 bases lay outside the gene matches. The CDR3 bases are TGTGCCAGCACCCTGGGGCGGGAGTATGGCGGGGAGCTGTTTTTT. This sequence encodes CASTLGREYGGELFF.

V gene TRBV7-9 combines with J gene TRBJ2-3, with D perhaps given as TRBD1 or TRBD2 (6 bases each). The germline V and J ends were trimmed by 5 bases and 0 bases, with 15 bases remaining between them. This CDR3 is built from 16 residues. CDR1 is SEHNR and CDR2 is FQNEAQ in the germline V gene (reference sequence). CDR3 sequence (DNA): TGTGCCAGCAGCCAAGGGGGGAGGACTAGCACAGATACGCAGTATTTT. It translates to CASSQGGRTSTDTQYF.

As for this clone: Other DNA sequences in this specimen translate into the identical CDR3. The chain couples TRBV4-1 to TRBJ2-2; TRBD2 agrees at 7 bases. Germline CDR1 is MGHRA and CDR2 is YSYEKL. The CDR3 contains 17 residues. V trimming: 0 bases; J trimming: 0 bases; junction bases outside the gene matches: 4. CDR3 nucleotide sequence: TGCGCCAGCAGCCAAGAGACTAGCCGGTCGAACACCGGGGAGCTGTTTTTT. Translated: CASSQETSRSNTGELFF.

The chain has TRBV5-1 and TRBJ2-7; 7 bases are a match to TRBD1. Germline loops: CDR1 SGHRS, CDR2 YFSETQ. There are 16 residues in the CDR3. J lost 4 bases, V lost 5 bases, and 15 bases had no gene match. The CDR3 sequence: CASSSSRSRQGYEQYF. The DNA of the CDR3 is TGCGCCAGCAGTTCGAGTCGATCGAGACAGGGTTACGAGCAGTACTTC.

V and J are TRBV28 and TRBJ2-1; D ambiguous. This CDR3 has 14 amino acids. Germline V gene lookup returns CDR1 MDHEN and CDR2 SYDVKM. V gave up 7 bases and J gave up 3 bases, with 13 bases separating them. The CDR3 sequence: CASISSLFYNEQFF. CDR3 nucleotide sequence: TGTGCCAGCATCTCCTCCCTTTTCTACAATGAGCAGTTCTTC.

The CDR3 reads CASRETGYDEQFF. For the CDR3, the DNA is TGTGCCAGCAGAGAGACAGGGTACGATGAGCAGTTCTTC. This chain uses TRBV7-2 with TRBJ2-1, with 7 bases aligning to TRBD1. Germline values: CDR1 SGHTA, CDR2 FQGNSA. The CDR3 length is 13 residues. The ends lost 6 bases at V and 8 bases at J; junction bases unmatched: 7.

The chain recombines TRBV30 with TRBJ2-7; TRBD2 aligns across 12 bases. V shed 5 bases, J shed 2 bases, and the junction held 1 base outside the gene matches. This CDR3 has 13 residues. CDR1 GTSNPN and CDR2 SVGIG come from the germline V gene (reference sequence). The CDR3 reads CAWRTSGTYEQYF. The CDR3, as DNA: TGTGCCTGGCGGACTAGCGGGACCTACGAGCAGTACTTC.

This chain links TRBV6-6 with TRBJ2-2; 8 bases align to TRBD2. The CDR3 consists of 14 residues. Per germline, CDR1 MNHNY and CDR2 SVGAGI (reference sequence). V was clipped by 7 bases and J by 8 bases; unmatched bases: 9. The chain's CDR3 is CASIPGGIWGELFF. Written as DNA, the CDR3 is TGTGCCAGCATCCCGGGGGGGATATGGGGGGAGCTGTTTTTT.

J is TRBJ2-3 and V is TRBV10-3, with D tentatively TRBD2 (5 bases). This CDR3 is built from 14 residues. V shed 3 bases and J shed 6 bases, with 13 bases lying between them. Germline V gene sequence: CDR1 ENHRY, CDR2 SYGVKD. The CDR3 sequence: CAISDSISGDTQYF. CDR3 DNA sequence: TGTGCCATCAGTGATAGCATCTCGGGGGATACGCAGTATTTT.

This clone showed up just once. The genes are TRBV30 and TRBJ2-5, with no clear D. V was cut by 4 bases and J by 1 base, with 7 bases left in between. Germline V CDR1 and CDR2: GTSNPN, SVGIG (reference sequence). The CDR3 runs 12 residues. CDR3 region: CAWNDFQETQYF. For the CDR3, the DNA is TGTGCCTGGAATGACTTCCAAGAGACCCAGTACTTC. The full variable domain, completed using reference TRBV30 and TRBJ2-5, is SQTIHQWPATLVQPVGSPLSLECTVEGTSNPNLYWYRQAAGRGLQLLFYSVGIGQISSEVPQNLSASRPQDRQFILSSKKLLLSDSGFYLCAWNDFQETQYFGPGTRLLVL.